Presented here are 8 T cell receptor beta chains from one specimen sequenced in a study of T cells in Graves' hyperthyroidism and ophthalmopathy. Amplified TCR beta CDR3 regions derived from RNA transcripts. With the HTBI primer set, the TCR CDR3 went through a first round of RT-PCR. TCRdb processed the multiplex PCR reads anew with MiXCR; each CDR3 protein has one entry. The sample carries some 350,000 distinct CDR3 sequences, about an eighth recorded once. Sample: blood. Source of these receptors: a woman between 40 and 55 years old with Graves' ophthalmopathy.

Many counts were recorded for this clonotype. CDR3 residues: CASSSRQARKEKLFF. CDR3 bases: TGTGCCAGCAGTTCTAGACAGGCAAGAAAGGAAAAACTGTTTTTT. V and J are TRBV6-6 and TRBJ1-4; TRBD1 is a possible D gene (6 bases). V lost 4 bases, J lost 8 bases, and 17 bases lay in between. This CDR3 comprises 15 residues. Germline assignment: CDR1 MNHNY and CDR2 SVGAGI (reference sequence).

The V gene is TRBV5-1, the J gene TRBJ2-3; D unclear. V was clipped by 4 bases and J by 2 bases, with 14 bases between them. This CDR3 comprises 15 residues. Germline V gives CDR1 SGHRS, CDR2 YFSETQ. CDR3 sequence (DNA): TGCGCCAGCAGCACCCGGAAGGCGTTCACAGATACGCAGTATTTT. Its protein is CASSTRKAFTDTQYF.

This clonotype was recorded a few times. The rearrangement links TRBV3-1 to TRBJ2-5, with TRBD1 matching 7 bases. The germline V gene has CDR1 LGHDT and CDR2 YNNKEL (reference sequence). CDR3 length: 19 amino acids. V lost 4 bases, J lost 1 base, and 18 bases stayed unmatched. The CDR3 DNA is TGTGCCAGCAGCCCCCCTAAGGGGGCTACCCGGCGGATCCAAGAGACCCAGTACTTC. Protein product: CASSPPKGATRRIQETQYF.

This clonotype was counted many times. The chain links TRBV28 to TRBJ1-3; D is unresolved. Trimming took 8 bases from V and 4 from J, leaving 15 bases between them. This CDR3 comprises 14 residues. CDR1 MDHEN and CDR2 SYDVKM come from the germline V gene. In DNA, the CDR3 is TGTGCCAGCGCTACGTGGGGAGTCGGAAACACCATATATTTT. Translated, it gives CASATWGVGNTIYF.

The chain carries TRBV2 and TRBJ2-5; 12 nucleotides agree with TRBD1. J lost 4 bases, V lost 6 bases, and 3 bases had no gene match. CDR3 length: 14 residues. The germline V gene encodes CDR1 SNHLY and CDR2 FYNNEI. CDR3 protein: CASRGQGATETQYF. DNA of the CDR3: TGTGCCAGCAGGGGACAGGGGGCGACAGAGACCCAGTACTTC.

Many counts were recorded for this clonotype. CDR3 coding DNA: TGTGCCAGCAGTTACCTCACCGATGGATCCTATAATTCACCCCTCCACTTT. It specifies CASSYLTDGSYNSPLHF. J is TRBJ1-6 and V is TRBV6-5; D uncertain. V dropped 2 bases and J dropped 1 base, with 12 bases sitting between them. CDR3 length: 17 residues. Germline CDR1 is MNHEY and CDR2 is SVGAGI.

This clonotype was observed many times. The J gene is TRBJ2-7, the V gene TRBV25-1; 9 bases are a match to TRBD1. V shed 4 bases and J 1 base; nucleotides not matched to a gene: 2. Germline assignment: CDR1 MGHDK and CDR2 SYGVNS. The CDR3 extends over 14 amino acids. The CDR3 DNA follows: TGTGCCAGCAGTGGCGGGACAGGGTCCTACGAGCAGTACTTC. This translates into CASSGGTGSYEQYF.

The genes are TRBV5-6 and TRBJ2-7; 8 bases line up with TRBD1. In germline, CDR1 is SGHDT, CDR2 YYEEEE. With V trimmed by 10 bases and J by 2 bases, 5 bases remained unmatched. The CDR3 spans 12 residues. The CDR3 coding sequence is TGTGCCGGAGGACAGGGTCCCTACGAGCAGTACTTC. This sequence encodes CAGGQGPYEQYF.